The T cell receptor (beta chain) under discussion was sequenced for a study of monozygotic twins with inflammatory bowel disease. TCRdb reprocessed the 5' RACE reads and reports one entry per CDR3 protein, with no DNA. Listed are 300,000 to 450,000 distinct CDR3 sequences; about 2.5% falls within the top ten. The CDR3 is 15 amino acids. The source is a human donor with ulcerative colitis or Crohn's disease, or a healthy co-twin of an affected twin (not recorded which). The source material was blood. The chain is built from TRBV12-3 or TRBV12-4 and TRBJ2-3; TCRdb returns TRBD1, unconfirmable since there is no DNA. The CDR3 here is CASSFSQGFTDTQYF.